This T cell receptor (beta chain) was recorded in a study of neurological immune-mediated disorders. Unsorted libraries came from 2 million PBMCs stored at -80 °C. The V end was cut by 5 bases, the J end by 5 bases, with 15 bases between. The CDR3 has 14 amino acids. The V gene's germline CDR1 is MNHEY and CDR2 SVGEGT. This clonotype appeared many times. It was by 5'RACE with 10-nucleotide random UMIs that the cDNA was made. TCRdb re-derived calls from the 5' RACE reads in MiXCR, one entry per CDR3 protein. Of around 30,000 distinct CDR3 sequences listed, 4.6% are singletons. The specimen was PBMCs. The V call is TRBV6-2 or TRBV6-3, the J call TRBJ2-5; unclear D gene. This TCR came from a man aged 18 to 30 in good health. The CDR3 coding sequence is TGTGCCAGCAGTGCTGACTTCGGATGGGAGACCCAGTACTTC. Residues: CASSADFGWETQYF.